This TCR beta chain was obtained from a study of regulatory T cells in long-lasting Graves disease. Sample time point: newly diagnosed GD, antithyroid drugs for less than 3 months. Extracted PBMC RNA gave rise to the TCR library. CDR1 and CDR2 (germline): SGHTA, FQGTGA. This CDR3 contains 16 residues. The V end was cut by 0 bases, the J end by 8 bases, with 14 bases between. Researchers made TCR beta libraries by using iRepertoire HTBI primers and running Arm-PCR on CDR3 regions. TCRdb itself ran the multiplex PCR reads through MiXCR, one entry per CDR3 protein. This table has a few hundred thousand distinct CDR3 sequences, 20% appearing once. At least ten counts were recorded for this clonotype.

The TCR sequence derives from a female donor with Graves disease. The sample was peripheral blood mononuclear cells (PBMCs), taken at new diagnosis, from a patient treated with antithyroid drugs. The chain couples TRBV7-3 to TRBJ1-6; possible D gene TRBD1, 5 bases. The CDR3 sequence: CASSLTKGRRDSPLHF. The CDR3 DNA follows: TGTGCCAGCAGCTTAACCAAGGGACGCAGGGATTCACCCCTCCACTTT.